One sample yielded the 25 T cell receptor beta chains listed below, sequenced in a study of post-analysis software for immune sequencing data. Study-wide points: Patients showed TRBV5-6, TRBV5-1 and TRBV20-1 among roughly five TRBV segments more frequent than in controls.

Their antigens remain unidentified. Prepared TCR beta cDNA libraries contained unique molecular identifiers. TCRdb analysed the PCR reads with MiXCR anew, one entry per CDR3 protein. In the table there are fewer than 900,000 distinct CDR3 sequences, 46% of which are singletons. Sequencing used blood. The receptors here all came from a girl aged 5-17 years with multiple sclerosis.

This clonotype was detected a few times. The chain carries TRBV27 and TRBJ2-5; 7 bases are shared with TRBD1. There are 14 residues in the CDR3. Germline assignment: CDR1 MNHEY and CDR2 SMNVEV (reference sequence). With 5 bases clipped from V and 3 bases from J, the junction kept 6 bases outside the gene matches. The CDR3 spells CASSPITGEETQYF. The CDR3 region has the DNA TGTGCCAGCAGTCCAATCACAGGGGAAGAGACCCAGTACTTC.

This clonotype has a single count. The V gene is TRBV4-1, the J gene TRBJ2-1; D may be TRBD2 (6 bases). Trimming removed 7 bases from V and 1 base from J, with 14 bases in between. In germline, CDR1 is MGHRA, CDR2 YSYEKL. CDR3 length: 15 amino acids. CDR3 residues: CASTSGGTSYNEQFF. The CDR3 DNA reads TGCGCCAGCACCTCAGGCGGGACTTCCTACAATGAGCAGTTCTTC.

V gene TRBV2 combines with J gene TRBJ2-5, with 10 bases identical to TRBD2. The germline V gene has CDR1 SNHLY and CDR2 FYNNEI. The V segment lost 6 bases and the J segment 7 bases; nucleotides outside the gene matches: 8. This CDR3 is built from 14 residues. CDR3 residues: CASRASGSVRTQYF. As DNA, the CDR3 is TGTGCCAGCAGGGCTAGCGGGAGTGTTAGGACCCAGTACTTC. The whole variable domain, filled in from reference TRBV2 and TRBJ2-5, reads EPEVTQTPSHQVTQMGQEVILRCVPISNHLYFYWYRQILGQKVEFLVSFYNNEISEKSEIFDDQFSVERPDGSNFTLKIRSTKLEDSAMYFCASRASGSVRTQYFGPGTRLLVL.

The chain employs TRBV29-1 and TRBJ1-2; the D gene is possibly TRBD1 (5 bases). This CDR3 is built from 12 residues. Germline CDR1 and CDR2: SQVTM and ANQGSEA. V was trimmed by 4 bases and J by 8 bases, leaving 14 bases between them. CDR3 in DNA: TGCAGCGTTGGGTTCGGGGGAGGAGGCTACACCTTC. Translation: CSVGFGGGGYTF.

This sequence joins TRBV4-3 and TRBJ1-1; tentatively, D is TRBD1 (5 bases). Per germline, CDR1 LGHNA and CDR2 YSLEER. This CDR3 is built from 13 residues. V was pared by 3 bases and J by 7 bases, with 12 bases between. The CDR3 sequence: CASSHRRGVEAFF. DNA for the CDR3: TGCGCCAGCAGCCATCGCCGGGGGGTTGAAGCTTTCTTT.

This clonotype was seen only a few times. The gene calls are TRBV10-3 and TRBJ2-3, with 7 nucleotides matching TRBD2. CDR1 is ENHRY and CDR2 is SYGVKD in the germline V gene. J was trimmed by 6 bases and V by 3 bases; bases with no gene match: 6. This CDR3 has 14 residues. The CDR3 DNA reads TGTGCCATCAGTGATGGCGGGAGTGGCGATACGCAGTATTTT. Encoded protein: CAISDGGSGDTQYF.

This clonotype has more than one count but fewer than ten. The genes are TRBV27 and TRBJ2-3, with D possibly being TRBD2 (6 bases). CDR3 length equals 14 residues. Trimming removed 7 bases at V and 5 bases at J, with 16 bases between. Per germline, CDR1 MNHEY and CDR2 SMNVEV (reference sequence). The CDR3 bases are TGTGCCAGCATGAGGGGAGGTCTTCGAGATACGCAGTATTTT. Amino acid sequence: CASMRGGLRDTQYF.

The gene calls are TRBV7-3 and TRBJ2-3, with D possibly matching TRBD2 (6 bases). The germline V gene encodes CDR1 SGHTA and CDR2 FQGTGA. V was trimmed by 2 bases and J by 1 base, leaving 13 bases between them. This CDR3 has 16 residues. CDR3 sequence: CASSLFGGDGTDTQYF. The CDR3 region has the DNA TGTGCCAGCAGCTTATTTGGAGGGGATGGCACAGATACGCAGTATTTT. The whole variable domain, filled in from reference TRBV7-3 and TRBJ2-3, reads GAGVSQTPSNKVTEKGKYVELRCDPISGHTALYWYRQSLGQGPEFLIYFQGTGAADDSGLPNDRFFAVRPEGSVSTLKIQRTERGDSAVYLCASSLFGGDGTDTQYFGPGTRLTVL.

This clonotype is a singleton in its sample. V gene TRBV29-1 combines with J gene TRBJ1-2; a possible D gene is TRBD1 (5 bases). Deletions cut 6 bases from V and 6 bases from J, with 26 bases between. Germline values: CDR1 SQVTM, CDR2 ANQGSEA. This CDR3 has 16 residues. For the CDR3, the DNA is TGCAGCGTGATACTCGGACATTCAGGCAGTGGTGATGGCTACACCTTC. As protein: CSVILGHSGSGDGYTF.

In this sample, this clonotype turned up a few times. The CDR3 is CASSLYGTGVYGYTF. The CDR3 DNA is TGTGCCAGCAGCTTATACGGGACAGGGGTATATGGCTACACCTTC. This chain uses TRBV11-2 with TRBJ1-2; 10 bases map to TRBD1. The CDR3 has 15 amino acids. V lost 2 bases and J lost 5; bases outside the gene matches: 5. Germline V gene data show CDR1 as SGHAT and CDR2 as FQNNGV.

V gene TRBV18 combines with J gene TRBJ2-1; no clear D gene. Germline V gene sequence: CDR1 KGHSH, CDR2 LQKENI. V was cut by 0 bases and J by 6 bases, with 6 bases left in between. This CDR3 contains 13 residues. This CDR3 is CASSPPVANEQFF. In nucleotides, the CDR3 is TGTGCCAGCTCACCACCGGTGGCCAATGAGCAGTTCTTC. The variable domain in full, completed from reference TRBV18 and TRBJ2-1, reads NAGVMQNPRHLVRRRGQEARLRCSPMKGHSHVYWYRQLPEEGLKFMVYLQKENIIDESGMPKERFSAEFPKEGPSILRIQQVVRGDSAAYFCASSPPVANEQFFGPGTRLTVL.

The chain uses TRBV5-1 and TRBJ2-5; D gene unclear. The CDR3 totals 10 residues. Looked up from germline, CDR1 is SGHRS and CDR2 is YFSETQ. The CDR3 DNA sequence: TGCGGCCAGCACCTCGAGACCCAGTACTTC. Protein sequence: CGQHLETQYF.

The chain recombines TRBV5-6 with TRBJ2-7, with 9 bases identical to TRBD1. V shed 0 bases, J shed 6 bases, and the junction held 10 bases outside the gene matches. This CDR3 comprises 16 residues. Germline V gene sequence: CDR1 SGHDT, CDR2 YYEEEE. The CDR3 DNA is TGTGCCAGCAGCTTGGTCCTCCCCGGGACAGGGTTCGAGCAGTACTTC. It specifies CASSLVLPGTGFEQYF.

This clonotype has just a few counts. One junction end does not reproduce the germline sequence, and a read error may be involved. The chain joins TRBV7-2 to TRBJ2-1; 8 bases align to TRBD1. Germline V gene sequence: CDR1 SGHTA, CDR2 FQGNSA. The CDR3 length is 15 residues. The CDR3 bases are TGTGCCAGCAGCCCCCGAGCAGGGGGCATCGTGAGTGAGTACTTC. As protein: CASSPRAGGIVSEYF.

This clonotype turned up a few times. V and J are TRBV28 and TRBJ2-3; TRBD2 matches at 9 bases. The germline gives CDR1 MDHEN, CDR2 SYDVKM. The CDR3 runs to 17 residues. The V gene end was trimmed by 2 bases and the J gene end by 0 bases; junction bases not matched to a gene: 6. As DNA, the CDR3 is TGTGCCAGCAGTTTAACGTCTAGCGGGACTAGCACAGATACGCAGTATTTT. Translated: CASSLTSSGTSTDTQYF. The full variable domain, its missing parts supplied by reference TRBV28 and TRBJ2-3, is DVKVTQSSRYLVKRTGEKVFLECVQDMDHENMFWYRQDPGLGLRLIYFSYDVKMKEKGDIPEGYSVSREKKERFSLILESASTNQTSMYLCASSLTSSGTSTDTQYFGPGTRLTVL.

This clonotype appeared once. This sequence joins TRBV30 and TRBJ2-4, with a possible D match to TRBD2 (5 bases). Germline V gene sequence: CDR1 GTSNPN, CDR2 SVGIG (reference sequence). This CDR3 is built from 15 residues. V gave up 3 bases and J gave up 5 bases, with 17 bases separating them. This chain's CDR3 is CAWSAGKIPENIQYF. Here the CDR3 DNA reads TGTGCCTGGAGCGCCGGGAAGATCCCCGAAAACATTCAGTACTTC.

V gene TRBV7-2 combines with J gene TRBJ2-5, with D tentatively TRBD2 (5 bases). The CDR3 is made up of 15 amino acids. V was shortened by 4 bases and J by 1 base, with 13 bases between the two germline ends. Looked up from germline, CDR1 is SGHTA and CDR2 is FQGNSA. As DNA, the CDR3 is TGTGCCAGCAGCTGGGTAGCGAGACCCCAAGAGACCCAGTACTTC. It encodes CASSWVARPQETQYF.

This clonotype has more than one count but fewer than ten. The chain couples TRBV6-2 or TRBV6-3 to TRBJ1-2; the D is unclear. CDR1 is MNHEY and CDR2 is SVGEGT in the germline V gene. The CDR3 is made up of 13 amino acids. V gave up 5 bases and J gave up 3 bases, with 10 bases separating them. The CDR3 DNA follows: TGTGCCAGCAGTCCTGAGGCTGACTATGGCTACACCTTC. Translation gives CASSPEADYGYTF.

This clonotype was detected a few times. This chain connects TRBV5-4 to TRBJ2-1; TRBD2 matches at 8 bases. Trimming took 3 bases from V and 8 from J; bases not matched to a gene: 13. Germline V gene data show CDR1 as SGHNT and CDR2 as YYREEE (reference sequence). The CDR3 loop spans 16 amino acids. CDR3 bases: TGTGCCAGCAGCTCCCCCCCGAGCGGGAGTATCCATGAGCAGTTCTTC. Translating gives CASSSPPSGSIHEQFF.

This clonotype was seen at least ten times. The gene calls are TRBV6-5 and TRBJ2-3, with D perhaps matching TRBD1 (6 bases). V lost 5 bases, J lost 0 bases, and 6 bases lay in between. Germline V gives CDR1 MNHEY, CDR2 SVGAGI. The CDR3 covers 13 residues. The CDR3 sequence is CASSRGSTDTQYF. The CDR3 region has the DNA TGTGCCAGCAGTAGGGGGAGCACAGATACGCAGTATTTT.

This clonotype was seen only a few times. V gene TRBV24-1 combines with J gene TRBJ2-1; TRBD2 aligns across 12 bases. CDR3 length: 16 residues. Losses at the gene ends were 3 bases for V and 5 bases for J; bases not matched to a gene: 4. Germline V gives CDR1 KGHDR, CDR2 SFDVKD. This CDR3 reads CATSDQTSGRNNEQFF. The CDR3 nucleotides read TGTGCCACCAGTGATCAGACTAGCGGGAGAAACAATGAGCAGTTCTTC.

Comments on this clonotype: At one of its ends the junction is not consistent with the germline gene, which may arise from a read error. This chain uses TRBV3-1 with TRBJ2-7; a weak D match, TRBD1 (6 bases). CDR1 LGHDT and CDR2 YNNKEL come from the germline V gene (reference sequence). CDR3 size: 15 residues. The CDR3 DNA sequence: TGTGCCGGCAGCCAGTTGACAGGCGATACCTACGAGCAGTACTTC. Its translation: CAGSQLTGDTYEQYF.

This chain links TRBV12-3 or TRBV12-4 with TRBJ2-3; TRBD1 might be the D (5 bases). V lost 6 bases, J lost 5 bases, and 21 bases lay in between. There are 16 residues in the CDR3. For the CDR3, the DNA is TGTGCCAGCAGGCCAGCGAACAGGCCCGTCGGAGATACGCAGTATTTT. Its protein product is CASRPANRPVGDTQYF.

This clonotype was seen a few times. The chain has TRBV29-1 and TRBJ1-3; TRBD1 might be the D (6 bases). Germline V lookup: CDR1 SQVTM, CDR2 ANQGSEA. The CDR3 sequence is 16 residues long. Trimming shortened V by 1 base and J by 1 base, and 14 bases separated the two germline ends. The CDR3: CSVEGGTTGSGNTIYF. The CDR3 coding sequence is TGCAGCGTTGAAGGAGGGACAACAGGTTCTGGAAACACCATATATTTT.

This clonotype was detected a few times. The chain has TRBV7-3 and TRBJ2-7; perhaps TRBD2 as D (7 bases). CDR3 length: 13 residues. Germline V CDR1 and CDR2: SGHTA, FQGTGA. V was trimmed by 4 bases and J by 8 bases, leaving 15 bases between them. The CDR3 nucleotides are TGTGCCAGCAGCTCGTCCTCCGGGGGGCAGCAGTACTTC. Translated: CASSSSSGGQQYF.